Each of the 15 T cell receptor beta chains below was sequenced from the same sample in a study of radiation and T cells in renal cell carcinoma. TCRdb's table, derived via immunoSEQ multiplex PCR, lists solely in-frame clones and lacks some. Of some 150,000 clones in the sample, over 65% were seen once. This sample's time point: baseline pretreatment blood. The treatment: 15 Gy SBRT to primary tumor, nephrectomy 4 weeks later. The source material was blood, sampled from a patient whose treatment included radiotherapy and nephrectomy. Receptor source: a woman aged 45-59 years with renal cell carcinoma.

This chain uses TRBV19 with TRBJ1-1; 8 positions match TRBD1. Germline assignment: CDR1 LNHDA and CDR2 SQIVND (reference sequence). The CDR3 is 14 residues long. Trimming at V came to 6 bases and at J to 6 bases, leaving 9 bases not matched to a gene. For the CDR3, the DNA is TGTGCCAGTAGGACCGGGACAGGAATTTCTGAAGCTTTCTTT. Translation: CASRTGTGISEAFF.

The chain links TRBV4-3 to TRBJ1-4; D unresolved. The CDR3 loop spans 16 amino acids. The V gene's germline CDR1 is LGHNA and CDR2 YSLEER. V lost 1 base and J lost 4, with 13 bases in between. CDR3: CASSQGVRAINEKLFF. The CDR3 DNA reads as TGCGCCAGCAGCCAAGGTGTTCGGGCCATTAATGAAAAACTGTTTTTT.

This clone occurred a few times. CDR3 nucleotide sequence: TGTGCCAGCAGGGACAGGGGCTATCAGCCCCAGCATTTT. The encoded protein is CASRDRGYQPQHF. The chain links TRBV2 to TRBJ1-5; TRBD1 matches 9 bases. V lost 6 bases to trimming and J lost 5 bases; unmatched junction nucleotides: 2. CDR1 and CDR2 (germline): SNHLY, FYNNEI. This CDR3 is built from 13 residues.

This chain joins TRBV2 and TRBJ2-6; D not certain. Germline CDR1 is SNHLY and CDR2 is FYNNEI. The CDR3 sequence is 12 residues long. Trimming left V 7 bases short and J 4 bases short, with 5 bases between. The CDR3 DNA reads TGTGCCAGCAACGCGGGGGCCAACGTCCTGACTTTC. The encoded protein is CASNAGANVLTF.

The rearrangement links TRBV28 to TRBJ2-7, with 8 bases fitting TRBD2. There are 15 residues in the CDR3. V lost 3 bases to trimming and J lost 3 bases; unmatched junction nucleotides: 7. Germline loops: CDR1 MDHEN, CDR2 SYDVKM. DNA of the CDR3: TGTGCCAGCAGTTTGGATCTAGCGGGCCTCTACGAGCAGTACTTC. Amino acid sequence: CASSLDLAGLYEQYF.

V and J are TRBV5-6 and TRBJ1-1; D unresolved. CDR3 length: 15 residues. CDR1 is SGHDT, CDR2 YYEEEE, per germline. V was pared by 0 bases and J by 1 base, with 10 bases between. CDR3: CASSLAMAANTEAFF. The CDR3 DNA reads TGTGCCAGCAGCTTGGCCATGGCAGCGAACACTGAAGCTTTCTTT.

This sequence joins TRBV27 and TRBJ2-3; possible D gene TRBD1, 6 bases. V was clipped by 6 bases and J by 0 bases, with 13 bases between them. The germline CDR1 and CDR2 sequences are MNHEY and SMNVEV (reference sequence). CDR3 length: 15 residues. CDR3 sequence reads: CASRRGTVSTDTQYF. The DNA of the CDR3 is TGTGCCAGCAGAAGGGGGACGGTTAGCACAGATACGCAGTATTTT.

This chain connects TRBV9 to TRBJ2-3; possibly TRBD2 for D (6 bases). The germline gives CDR1 SGDLS, CDR2 YYNGEE. This CDR3 comprises 12 residues. V lost 7 bases and J lost 6, with 12 bases in between. CDR3 in DNA: TGTGCCAGCTTAGGCCGGGGGGATACGCAGTATTTT. It codes for CASLGRGDTQYF. Supplemented by reference TRBV9 and TRBJ2-3, the full variable domain reads DSGVTQTPKHLITATGQRVTLRCSPRSGDLSVYWYQQSLDQGLQFLIQYYNGEERAKGNILERFSAQQFPDLHSELNLSSLELGDSALYFCASLGRGDTQYFGPGTRLTVL.

This chain uses TRBV5-1 with TRBJ1-2; tentatively, D is TRBD1 (6 bases). The CDR3 is 14 amino acids. Germline CDR1 and CDR2: SGHRS and YFSETQ. The V gene lost 1 base and the J gene lost 6 bases, with 13 bases spanning the gap. Here the CDR3 DNA reads TGCGCCAGCAGCTTGCAGGGGCCGGAGGATGGCTACACCTTC. Residues: CASSLQGPEDGYTF.

This rearrangement joins TRBV20-1 to TRBJ2-3; D uncertain. Germline CDR1 is DFQATT and CDR2 is SNEGSKA (reference sequence). The CDR3 contains 11 residues. V shed 6 bases and J shed 8 bases, with 12 bases lying between them. The CDR3 protein is CSAPVRGTQYF. In DNA form, the CDR3 reads TGCAGTGCCCCGGTTCGTGGTACGCAGTATTTT.

This sequence joins TRBV6-1 and TRBJ1-5; unclear D gene. V dropped 3 bases and J dropped 4 bases, with 7 bases sitting between them. Looked up from germline, CDR1 is MNHNS and CDR2 is SASEGT. The CDR3 sequence is 13 residues long. The chain's CDR3 is CASSDFENQPQHF. The CDR3, as DNA: TGTGCCAGCAGTGATTTTGAGAATCAGCCCCAGCATTTT.

V gene TRBV11-2 combines with J gene TRBJ2-5; 8 positions agree with TRBD2. The germline gives CDR1 SGHAT, CDR2 FQNNGV. V lost 1 base to trimming and J lost 4 bases; unmatched junction nucleotides: 5. The CDR3 covers 15 residues. The CDR3 reads CASSLARLAGETQYF. DNA of the CDR3: TGTGCCAGCAGCTTAGCTCGGCTAGCGGGAGAGACCCAGTACTTC.

The chain is built from TRBV7-2 and TRBJ2-7; 10 bases agree with TRBD2. CDR3 size: 14 residues. The germline V gene encodes CDR1 SGHTA and CDR2 FQGNSA. Germline trimming cut 8 bases from V and 0 bases from J; bases unmatched to any gene: 4. Here the CDR3 DNA reads TGTGCCAGCGACAGGACTAGCGGCTCCTACGAGCAGTACTTC. As protein: CASDRTSGSYEQYF. Full variable domain (rest looked up from reference TRBV7-2 and TRBJ2-7): GAGVSQSPSNKVTEKGKDVELRCDPISGHTALYWYRQSLGQGLEFLIYFQGNSAPDKSGLPSDRFSAERTGGSVSTLTIQRTQQEDSAVYLCASDRTSGSYEQYFGPGTRLTVT.

The J gene is TRBJ1-1, the V gene TRBV9; 9 positions match TRBD1. The CDR3 covers 16 residues. Looked up from germline, CDR1 is SGDLS and CDR2 is YYNGEE. Unmatched junction bases numbered 12, after V lost 4 bases and J lost 5 bases. This CDR3 is CASSPRWGQGTTEAFF. The CDR3 region has the DNA TGTGCCAGCAGCCCTCGATGGGGACAGGGAACAACTGAAGCTTTCTTT.

This clone occurred a few times. The chain employs TRBV27 and TRBJ1-4; D may be TRBD1 (6 bases). The CDR3 has 14 residues. Germline lookup yields CDR1 MNHEY and CDR2 SMNVEV (reference sequence). V was cut by 1 base and J by 7 bases, with 10 bases left in between. For the CDR3, the DNA is TGTGCCAGCAGTTTATGGGGGGCTAGTGAAAAACTGTTTTTT. This gives the protein CASSLWGASEKLFF.